This record looks at one TCR beta chain sequence and its context. TCRdb's copy holds only in-frame clones and misses some; the assay was immunoSEQ multiplex PCR. The sample includes about 340,000 clones, about 90% of them seen just once. The CDR3 sequence is 16 residues long. Germline assignment: CDR1 SGHAT and CDR2 FQNNGV. V lost 10 bases to trimming and J lost 3 bases, with 21 bases between them. This sample is part of a study of blood T cell repertoires in COVID-19. The wider study: Material from acute and convalescent COVID-19 was sourced from the United States, Italy and Spain. PBMCs, B-cell-depleted T cells, or T cells were the source of the cDNA or gDNA that made up the material.

Material for sequencing was peripheral blood. The chain uses TRBV11-2 and TRBJ2-2, with a weak D call TRBD1 (5 bases). The sequence was obtained from a woman under 30 who had recovered from COVID-19. Here the CDR3 reads CATIRSRGADTGELFF. DNA for the CDR3: TGTGCCACCATCCGATCTAGGGGCGCCGACACCGGGGAGCTGTTTTTT.